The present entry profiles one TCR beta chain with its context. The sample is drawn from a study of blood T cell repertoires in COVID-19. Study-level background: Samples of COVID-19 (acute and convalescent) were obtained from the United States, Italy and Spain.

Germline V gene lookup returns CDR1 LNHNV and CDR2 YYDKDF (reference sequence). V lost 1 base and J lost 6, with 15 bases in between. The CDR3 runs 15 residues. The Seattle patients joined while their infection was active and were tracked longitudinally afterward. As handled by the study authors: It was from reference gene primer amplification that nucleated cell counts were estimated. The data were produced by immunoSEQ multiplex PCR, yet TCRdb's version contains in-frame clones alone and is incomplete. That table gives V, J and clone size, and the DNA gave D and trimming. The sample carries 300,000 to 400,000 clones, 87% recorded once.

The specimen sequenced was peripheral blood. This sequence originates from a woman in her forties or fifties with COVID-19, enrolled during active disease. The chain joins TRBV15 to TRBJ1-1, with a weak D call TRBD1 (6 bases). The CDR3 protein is CATSRGRQGRAEAFF. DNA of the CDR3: TGTGCCACCAGCAGAGGTCGGCAGGGGCGCGCTGAAGCTTTCTTT. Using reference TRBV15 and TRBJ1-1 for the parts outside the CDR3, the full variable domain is DAMVIQNPRYQVTQFGKPVTLSCSQTLNHNVMYWYQQKSSQAPKLLFHYYDKDFNNEADTPDNFQSRRPNTSFCFLDIRSPGLGDTAMYLCATSRGRQGRAEAFFGQGTRLTVV.